One sample yielded the 3 T cell receptor beta chains listed below, sequenced in a study of post-analysis software for immune sequencing data. Unique molecular identifiers had been added to the TCR beta cDNA libraries. Using its own MiXCR run on the PCR reads, TCRdb lists one record per CDR3 protein. The table records 350,000 to 450,000 distinct CDR3 sequences, roughly 35% of them present only once. Overall study findings and caveats: Controls had lower frequencies than patients of about 5 TRBV segments, which included TRBV5-6, TRBV5-1 and TRBV20-1.

Their antigens remain unidentified. Material for sequencing was blood. These receptors were obtained from a girl between 10 and 17 years old with multiple sclerosis.

This clonotype was seen at least ten times. The chain recombines TRBV4-3 with TRBJ2-5; D is perhaps TRBD1 (7 bases). The CDR3 sequence is 14 residues long. V was shortened by 1 base and J by 5 bases, with 11 bases between the two germline ends. Germline V gene sequence: CDR1 LGHNA, CDR2 YSLEER. CDR3 sequence reads: CASSQVAGGETQYF. The CDR3 DNA reads TGCGCCAGCAGCCAAGTGGCAGGGGGGGAGACCCAGTACTTC.

In this sample, this clonotype turned up a few times. The V call is TRBV12-3 or TRBV12-4, the J call TRBJ2-3, with TRBD2 as a possible D gene (6 bases). With 3 bases removed from V and 5 bases from J, the gap between germline ends came to 12 bases. The CDR3 runs to 14 residues. In nucleotides, the CDR3 is TGTGCCAGCAGTTTTGCGGGGAAGGGAGATACGCAGTATTTT. Translation: CASSFAGKGDTQYF.

This rearrangement joins TRBV12-3 or TRBV12-4 to TRBJ2-3; either TRBD1 or TRBD2 may fit D (7 bases each). Trimming pared 0 bases from V and 2 bases from J, leaving 12 bases between. This CDR3 spans 16 amino acids. DNA of the CDR3: TGTGCCAGCAGTTTAGCGCAGGGGGGGAACACAGATACGCAGTATTTT. It translates to CASSLAQGGNTDTQYF.